The 7 T cell receptor beta chains presented below share a single source sample, sequenced in a study of regulatory T cells in long-lasting Graves disease. The authors built TCR beta libraries using iRepertoire HTBI primers and Arm-PCR of CDR3 regions. A single record per CDR3 protein comes from TCRdb applying MiXCR to the multiplex PCR reads. This table has 400,000 to 500,000 distinct CDR3 sequences, about 15% appearing once. Sample time point: newly diagnosed GD, antithyroid drugs for less than 3 months. PBMC-derived RNA was used for the TCR library. The data also belong to a second study, concerning T cells in Graves' hyperthyroidism and ophthalmopathy.

The specimen comprised peripheral blood mononuclear cells (PBMCs), sampled at new diagnosis, from a patient treated with antithyroid drugs. The receptors were sampled from a woman between 45 and 60 years old with Graves disease.

This clonotype was seen repeatedly, ten times or more. The chain employs TRBV6-5 and TRBJ2-5; 7 nucleotides align to TRBD1. V was clipped by 4 bases and J by 1 base; unmatched bases: 9. Germline V gene sequence: CDR1 MNHEY, CDR2 SVGAGI. The CDR3 spans 16 residues. The CDR3 DNA reads TGTGCCAGCAGTTCCAGACAGGGTTTTCCCCAAGAGACCCAGTACTTC. It specifies CASSSRQGFPQETQYF.

This rearrangement joins TRBV27 to TRBJ2-7, with D hard to call. Germline V gives CDR1 MNHEY, CDR2 SMNVEV (reference sequence). V lost 5 bases, J lost 4 bases, and 18 bases lay in between. The CDR3 loop spans 15 amino acids. The CDR3 DNA reads as TGTGCCAGCAGTCAAGGGCTCCCAACGGGTTACGAGCAGTACTTC. It specifies CASSQGLPTGYEQYF.

This clonotype was seen repeatedly, ten times or more. The genes are TRBV13 and TRBJ1-5, with D perhaps TRBD1 (6 bases). CDR1 is PRHDT, CDR2 FYEKMQ, per germline (reference sequence). The CDR3 consists of 15 residues. Trimming took 3 bases from V and 7 from J, leaving 16 bases between them. The CDR3 region has the DNA TGTGCCAGCAGCTTTGGCAGGGGAGGAGGGCAGCCCCAGCATTTT. Amino acid sequence: CASSFGRGGGQPQHF. The whole variable domain, filled in from reference TRBV13 and TRBJ1-5, reads AAGVIQSPRHLIKEKRETATLKCYPIPRHDTVYWYQQGPGQDPQFLISFYEKMQSDKGSIPDRFSAQQFSDYHSELNMSSLELGDSALYFCASSFGRGGGQPQHFGDGTRLSIL.

This clonotype was counted many times. The chain has TRBV10-3 and TRBJ1-1, with D maybe TRBD1 (5 bases). Germline lookup yields CDR1 ENHRY and CDR2 SYGVKD. The CDR3 extends over 15 amino acids. Trimming left V 0 bases short and J 5 bases short, with 13 bases between. The CDR3 is CAISESGRVWTEAFF. For the CDR3, the DNA is TGTGCCATCAGTGAGTCTGGCAGGGTATGGACTGAAGCTTTCTTT.

This clonotype was recorded many times. The V gene is TRBV30, the J gene TRBJ2-7, with 11 bases lining up with TRBD2. This CDR3 is 18 amino acids long. The trim removed 3 bases at V and 3 bases at J, leaving 16 bases unmatched. The germline V gene has CDR1 GTSNPN and CDR2 SVGIG (reference sequence). The CDR3 region is CAWSPPTSGIANLYEQYF. The CDR3, as DNA: TGTGCCTGGAGCCCTCCGACTAGCGGGATTGCGAACCTCTACGAGCAGTACTTC.

This clonotype was recorded many times. V gene TRBV7-3 combines with J gene TRBJ2-2, with 7 bases lining up with TRBD1. V was clipped by 8 bases and J by 5 bases; unmatched bases: 11. This CDR3 has 15 amino acids. The germline V gene has CDR1 SGHTA and CDR2 FQGTGA. The CDR3 sequence: CASGPGQRRTGELFF. The CDR3 DNA reads TGTGCCAGCGGTCCGGGACAGAGACGTACCGGGGAGCTGTTTTTT.

This clonotype was seen a handful of times. This chain connects TRBV4-1 to TRBJ1-5; a weak D match, TRBD1 (5 bases). Trimming removed 3 bases at V and 0 bases at J, with 24 bases between. The CDR3 is 20 residues long. Germline V gene data show CDR1 as MGHRA and CDR2 as YSYEKL. In DNA form, the CDR3 reads TGCGCCAGCAGCCAGACCCACGGGGGAAGCAGGGTGACTAGCAATCAGCCCCAGCATTTT. Translated, it gives CASSQTHGGSRVTSNQPQHF.